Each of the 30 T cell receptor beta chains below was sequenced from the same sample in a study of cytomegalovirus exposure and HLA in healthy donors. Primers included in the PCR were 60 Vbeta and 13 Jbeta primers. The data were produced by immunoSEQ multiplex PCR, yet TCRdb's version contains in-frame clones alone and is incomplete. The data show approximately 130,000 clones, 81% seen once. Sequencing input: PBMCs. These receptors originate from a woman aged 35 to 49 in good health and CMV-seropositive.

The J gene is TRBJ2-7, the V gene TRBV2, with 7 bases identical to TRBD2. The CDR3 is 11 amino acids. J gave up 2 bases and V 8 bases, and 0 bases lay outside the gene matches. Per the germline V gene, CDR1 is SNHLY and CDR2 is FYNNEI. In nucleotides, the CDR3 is TGTGCCAGCGGGACTACCTACGAGCAGTACTTC. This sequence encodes CASGTTYEQYF. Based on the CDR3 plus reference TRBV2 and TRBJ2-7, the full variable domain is EPEVTQTPSHQVTQMGQEVILRCVPISNHLYFYWYRQILGQKVEFLVSFYNNEISEKSEIFDDQFSVERPDGSNFTLKIRSTKLEDSAMYFCASGTTYEQYFGPGTRLTVT.

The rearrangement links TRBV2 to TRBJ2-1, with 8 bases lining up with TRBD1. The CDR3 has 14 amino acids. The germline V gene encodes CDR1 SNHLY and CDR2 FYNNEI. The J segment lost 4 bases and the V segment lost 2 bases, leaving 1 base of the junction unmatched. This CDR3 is CASSETGGYNEQFF. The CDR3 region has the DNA TGTGCCAGCAGTGAAACAGGGGGATACAATGAGCAGTTCTTC.

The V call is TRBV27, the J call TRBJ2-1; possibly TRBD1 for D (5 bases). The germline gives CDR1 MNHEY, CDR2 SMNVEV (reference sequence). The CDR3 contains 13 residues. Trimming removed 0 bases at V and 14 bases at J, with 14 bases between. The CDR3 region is CASSLSFGAWEFF. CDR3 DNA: TGTGCCAGCAGTTTATCGTTTGGGGCCTGGGAGTTCTTC.

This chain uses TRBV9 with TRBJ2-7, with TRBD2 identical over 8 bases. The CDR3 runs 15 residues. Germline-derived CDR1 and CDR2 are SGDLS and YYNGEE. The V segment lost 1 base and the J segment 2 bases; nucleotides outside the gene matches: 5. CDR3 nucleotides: TGTGCCAGCAGCGTAACGGGGGGGGTTCCCTACGAGCAGTACTTC. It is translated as CASSVTGGVPYEQYF.

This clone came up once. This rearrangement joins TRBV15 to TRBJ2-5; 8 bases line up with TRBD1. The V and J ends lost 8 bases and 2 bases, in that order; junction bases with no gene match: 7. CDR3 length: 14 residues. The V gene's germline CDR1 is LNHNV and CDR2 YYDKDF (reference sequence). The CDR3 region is CATGQGPLQETQYF. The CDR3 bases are TGTGCCACCGGACAGGGCCCTCTTCAAGAGACCCAGTACTTC. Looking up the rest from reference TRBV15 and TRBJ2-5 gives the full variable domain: DAMVIQNPRYQVTQFGKPVTLSCSQTLNHNVMYWYQQKSSQAPKLLFHYYDKDFNNEADTPDNFQSRRPNTSFCFLDIRSPGLGDTAMYLCATGQGPLQETQYFGPGTRLLVL.

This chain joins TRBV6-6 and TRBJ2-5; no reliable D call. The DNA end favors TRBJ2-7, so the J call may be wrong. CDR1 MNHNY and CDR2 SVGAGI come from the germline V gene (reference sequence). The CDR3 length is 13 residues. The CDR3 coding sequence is TGTGCCAGCAGTTACGGGCCGCCAGGCGAGCAGTACTTC. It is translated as CASSYGPPGEQYF.

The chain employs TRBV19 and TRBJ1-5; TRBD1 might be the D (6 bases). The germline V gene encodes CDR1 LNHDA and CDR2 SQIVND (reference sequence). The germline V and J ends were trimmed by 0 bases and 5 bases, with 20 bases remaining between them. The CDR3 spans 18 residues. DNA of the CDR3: TGTGCCAGTAGTATAGATCACACAGGGAACACGATTTATCAGCCCCAGCATTTT. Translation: CASSIDHTGNTIYQPQHF. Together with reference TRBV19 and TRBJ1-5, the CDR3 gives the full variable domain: DGGITQSPKYLFRKEGQNVTLSCEQNLNHDAMYWYRQDPGQGLRLIYYSQIVNDFQKGDIAEGYSVSREKKESFPLTVTSAQKNPTAFYLCASSIDHTGNTIYQPQHFGDGTRLSIL.

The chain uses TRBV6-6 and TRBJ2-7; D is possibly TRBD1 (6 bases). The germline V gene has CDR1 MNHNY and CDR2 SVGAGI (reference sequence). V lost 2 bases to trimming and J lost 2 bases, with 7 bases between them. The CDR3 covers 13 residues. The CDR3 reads CASSYKGAYEQYF. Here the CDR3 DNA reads TGTGCCAGCAGTTACAAGGGGGCCTACGAGCAGTACTTC.

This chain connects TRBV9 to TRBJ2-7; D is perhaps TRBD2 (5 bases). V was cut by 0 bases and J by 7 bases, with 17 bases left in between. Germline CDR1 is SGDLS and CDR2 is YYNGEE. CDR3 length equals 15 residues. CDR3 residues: CASSVEGQQPGEQYF. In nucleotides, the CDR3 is TGTGCCAGCAGCGTAGAAGGTCAGCAGCCGGGAGAGCAGTACTTC.

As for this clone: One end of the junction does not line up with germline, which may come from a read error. CDR3 sequence: CASSPLAGVGNEQFF. The CDR3 DNA is TGTGCCAGCTCCCCACTAGCGGGGGTGGGAAATGAGCAGTTCTTC. This chain connects TRBV18 to TRBJ2-1, with 11 bases aligning to TRBD2. Germline V gives CDR1 KGHSH, CDR2 LQKENI. The CDR3 is made up of 15 amino acids.

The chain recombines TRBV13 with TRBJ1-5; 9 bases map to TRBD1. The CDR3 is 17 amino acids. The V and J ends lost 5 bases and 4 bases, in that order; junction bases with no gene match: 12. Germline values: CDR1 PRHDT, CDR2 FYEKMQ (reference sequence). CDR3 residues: CASSPHLGDRDNQPQHF. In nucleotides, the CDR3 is TGTGCCAGCAGCCCGCACCTTGGGGACAGGGATAATCAGCCCCAGCATTTT.

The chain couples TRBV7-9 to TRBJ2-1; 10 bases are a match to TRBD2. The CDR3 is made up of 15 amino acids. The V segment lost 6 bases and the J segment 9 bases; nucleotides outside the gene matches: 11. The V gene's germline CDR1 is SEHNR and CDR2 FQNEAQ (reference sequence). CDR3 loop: CASRSGTSVSTEQFF. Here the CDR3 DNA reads TGTGCCAGCAGGTCCGGGACTAGCGTTTCCACTGAGCAGTTCTTC. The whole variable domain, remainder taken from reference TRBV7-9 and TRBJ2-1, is DTGVSQNPRHKITKRGQNVTFRCDPISEHNRLYWYRQTLGQGPEFLTYFQNEAQLEKSRLLSDRFSAERPKGSFSTLEIQRTEQGDSAMYLCASRSGTSVSTEQFFGPGTRLTVL.

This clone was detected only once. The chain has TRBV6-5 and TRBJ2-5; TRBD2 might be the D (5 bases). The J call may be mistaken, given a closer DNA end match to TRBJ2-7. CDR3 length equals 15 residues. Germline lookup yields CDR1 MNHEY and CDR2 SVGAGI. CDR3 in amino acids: CASSVGLGSSYEQYF. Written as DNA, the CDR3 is TGTGCCAGCAGTGTCGGACTGGGGAGCTCCTACGAGCAGTACTTC.

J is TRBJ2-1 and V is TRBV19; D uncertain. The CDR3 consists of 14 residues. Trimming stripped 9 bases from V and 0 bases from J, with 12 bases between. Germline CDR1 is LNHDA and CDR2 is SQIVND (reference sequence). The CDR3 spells CASRPGSSYNEQFF. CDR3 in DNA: TGTGCCAGCCGCCCAGGAAGCTCCTACAATGAGCAGTTCTTC. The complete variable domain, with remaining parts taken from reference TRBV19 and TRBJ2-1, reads DGGITQSPKYLFRKEGQNVTLSCEQNLNHDAMYWYRQDPGQGLRLIYYSQIVNDFQKGDIAEGYSVSREKKESFPLTVTSAQKNPTAFYLCASRPGSSYNEQFFGPGTRLTVL.

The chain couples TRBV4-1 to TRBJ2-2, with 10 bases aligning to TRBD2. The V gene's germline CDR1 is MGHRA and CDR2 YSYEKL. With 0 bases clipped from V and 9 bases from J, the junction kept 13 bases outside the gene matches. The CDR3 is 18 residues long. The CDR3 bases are TGCGCCAGCAGCCAAGAAAGTCCTAGCGGGAGTAAGATGAGGGAGCTGTTTTTT. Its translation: CASSQESPSGSKMRELFF.

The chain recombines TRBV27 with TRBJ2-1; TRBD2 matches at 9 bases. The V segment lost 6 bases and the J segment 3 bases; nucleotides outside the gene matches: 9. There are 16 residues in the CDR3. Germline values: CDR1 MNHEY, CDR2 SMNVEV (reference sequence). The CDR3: CASRARTSAYYNEQFF. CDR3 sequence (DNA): TGTGCCAGCAGAGCCCGGACTAGCGCATACTACAATGAGCAGTTCTTC.

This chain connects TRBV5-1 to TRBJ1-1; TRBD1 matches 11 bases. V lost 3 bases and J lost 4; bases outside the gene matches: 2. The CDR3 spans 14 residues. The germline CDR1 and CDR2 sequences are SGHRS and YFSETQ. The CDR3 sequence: CASSSDRGPTEAFF. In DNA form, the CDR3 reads TGCGCCAGCAGCTCGGACAGGGGGCCCACTGAAGCTTTCTTT.

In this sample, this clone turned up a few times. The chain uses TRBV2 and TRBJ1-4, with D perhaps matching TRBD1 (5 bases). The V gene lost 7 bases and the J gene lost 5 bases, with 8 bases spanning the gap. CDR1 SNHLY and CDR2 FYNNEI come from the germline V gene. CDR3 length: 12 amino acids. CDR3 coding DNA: TGTGCCAGCAAGCCAGGGAATGAAAAACTGTTTTTT. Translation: CASKPGNEKLFF. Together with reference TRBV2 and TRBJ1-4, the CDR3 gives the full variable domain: EPEVTQTPSHQVTQMGQEVILRCVPISNHLYFYWYRQILGQKVEFLVSFYNNEISEKSEIFDDQFSVERPDGSNFTLKIRSTKLEDSAMYFCASKPGNEKLFFGSGTQLSVL.

The CDR3, as DNA: TGTGCCAGCAGTTTTGGGGACAGTCCCTACGAGCAGTACTTC. It specifies CASSFGDSPYEQYF. The J gene is TRBJ2-5, the V gene TRBV27; 7 nucleotides align to TRBD1. The DNA end is a closer match to TRBJ2-7, so the J assignment may be wrong. CDR3 size: 14 residues. Germline V lookup: CDR1 MNHEY, CDR2 SMNVEV (reference sequence).

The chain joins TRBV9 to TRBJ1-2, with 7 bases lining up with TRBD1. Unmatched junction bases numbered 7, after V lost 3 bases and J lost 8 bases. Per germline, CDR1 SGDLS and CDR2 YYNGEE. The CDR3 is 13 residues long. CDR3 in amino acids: CASSAFTGVGYTF. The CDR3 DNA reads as TGTGCCAGCAGCGCCTTTACAGGGGTCGGCTACACCTTC.

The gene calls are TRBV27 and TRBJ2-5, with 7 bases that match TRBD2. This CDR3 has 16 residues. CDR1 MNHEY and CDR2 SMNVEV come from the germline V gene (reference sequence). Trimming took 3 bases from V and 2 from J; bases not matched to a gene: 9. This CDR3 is CASSLMAGVAQETQYF. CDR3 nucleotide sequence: TGTGCCAGCAGTTTGATGGCGGGAGTGGCTCAAGAGACCCAGTACTTC.

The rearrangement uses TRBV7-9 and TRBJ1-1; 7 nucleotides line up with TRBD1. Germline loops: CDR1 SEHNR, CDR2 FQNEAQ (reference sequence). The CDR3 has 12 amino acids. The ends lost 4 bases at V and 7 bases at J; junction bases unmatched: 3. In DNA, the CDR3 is TGTGCCAGCAGCTCTGGACAGGTTGAAGCTTTCTTT. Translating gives CASSSGQVEAFF.

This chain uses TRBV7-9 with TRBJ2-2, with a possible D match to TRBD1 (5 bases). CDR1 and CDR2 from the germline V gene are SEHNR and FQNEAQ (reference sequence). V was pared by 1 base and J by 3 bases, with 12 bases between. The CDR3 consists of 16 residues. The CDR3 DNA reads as TGTGCCAGCAGCTTAGGTCCGGTAGGGGACACCGGGGAGCTGTTTTTT. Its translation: CASSLGPVGDTGELFF.

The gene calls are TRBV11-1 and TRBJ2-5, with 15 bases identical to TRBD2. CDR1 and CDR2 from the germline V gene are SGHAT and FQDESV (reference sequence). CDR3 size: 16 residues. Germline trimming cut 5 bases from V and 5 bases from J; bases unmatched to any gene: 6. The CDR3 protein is CASSPGLAGGPETQYF. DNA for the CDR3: TGTGCCAGCAGCCCAGGACTAGCGGGGGGGCCGGAGACCCAGTACTTC.

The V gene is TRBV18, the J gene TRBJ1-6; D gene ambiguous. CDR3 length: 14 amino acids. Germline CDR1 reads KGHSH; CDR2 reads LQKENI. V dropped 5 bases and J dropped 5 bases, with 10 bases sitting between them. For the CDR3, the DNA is TGTGCCAGCTCAACGGGAGCGGATAATTCACCCCTCCACTTT. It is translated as CASSTGADNSPLHF.

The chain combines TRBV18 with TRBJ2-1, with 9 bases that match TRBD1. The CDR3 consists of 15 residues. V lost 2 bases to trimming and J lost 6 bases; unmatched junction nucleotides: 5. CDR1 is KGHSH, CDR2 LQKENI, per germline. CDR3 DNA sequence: TGTGCCAGCTCACCAGGACAGGGGAGAGGCAATGAGCAGTTCTTC. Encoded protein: CASSPGQGRGNEQFF.

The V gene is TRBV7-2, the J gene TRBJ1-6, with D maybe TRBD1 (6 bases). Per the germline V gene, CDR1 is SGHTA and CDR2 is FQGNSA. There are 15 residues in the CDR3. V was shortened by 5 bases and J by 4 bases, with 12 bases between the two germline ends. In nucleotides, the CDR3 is TGTGCCAGCAGCACCACGACAGGTTATAATTCACCCCTCCACTTT. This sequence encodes CASSTTTGYNSPLHF.

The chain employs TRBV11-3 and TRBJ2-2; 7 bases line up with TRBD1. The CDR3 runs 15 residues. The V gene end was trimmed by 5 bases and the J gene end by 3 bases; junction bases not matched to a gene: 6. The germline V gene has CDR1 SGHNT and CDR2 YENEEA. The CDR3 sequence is CASSLRQGDTGELFF. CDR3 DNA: TGTGCCAGCAGCCTCCGACAGGGTGACACCGGGGAGCTGTTTTTT.

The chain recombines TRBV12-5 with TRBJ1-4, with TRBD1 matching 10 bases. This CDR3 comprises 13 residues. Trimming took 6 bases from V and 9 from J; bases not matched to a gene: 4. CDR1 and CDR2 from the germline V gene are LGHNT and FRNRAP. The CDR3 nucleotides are TGTGCTAGTGGGACAGGGGGCGGCCAAAAACTGTTTTTT. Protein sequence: CASGTGGGQKLFF.

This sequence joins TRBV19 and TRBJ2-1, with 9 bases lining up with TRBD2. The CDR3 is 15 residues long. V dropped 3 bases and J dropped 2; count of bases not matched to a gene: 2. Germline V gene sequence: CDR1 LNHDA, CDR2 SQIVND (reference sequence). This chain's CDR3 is CASSIGLAPYNEQFF. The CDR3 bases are TGTGCCAGTAGTATTGGACTAGCGCCCTACAATGAGCAGTTCTTC.